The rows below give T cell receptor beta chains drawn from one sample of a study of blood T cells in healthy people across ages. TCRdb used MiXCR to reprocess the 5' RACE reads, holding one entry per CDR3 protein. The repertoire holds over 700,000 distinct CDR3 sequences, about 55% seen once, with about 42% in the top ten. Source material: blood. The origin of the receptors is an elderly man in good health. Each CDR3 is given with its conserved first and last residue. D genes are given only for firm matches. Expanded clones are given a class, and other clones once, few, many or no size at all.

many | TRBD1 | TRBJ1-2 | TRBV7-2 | CASSLDRGNGYTF | TGTGCCAGCAGCCTAGACAGGGGCAACGGCTACACCTTC
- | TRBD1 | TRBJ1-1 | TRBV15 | CATRRGLGTEAFF | TGTGCCACCAGAAGGGGGCTGGGGACTGAAGCTTTCTTT
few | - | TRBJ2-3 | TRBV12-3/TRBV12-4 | CASRNAGATDTQYF | TGTGCCAGCAGGAACGCCGGAGCGACAGATACGCAGTATTTT
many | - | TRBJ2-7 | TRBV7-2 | CASRKTGGHEQYF | TGTGCCAGCAGAAAGACAGGCGGCCACGAGCAGTACTTC
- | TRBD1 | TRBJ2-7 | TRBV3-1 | CASSQDRNNEQYF | TGTGCCAGCAGCCAGGACAGGAACAATGAGCAGTACTTC
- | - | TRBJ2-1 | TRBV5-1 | CASSLVAAVHNRQTYNEQFF | TGCGCCAGCAGCTTGGTGGCGGCGGTACATAATCGTCAAACCTACAATGAGCAGTTCTTC
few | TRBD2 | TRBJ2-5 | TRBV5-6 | CASSSWTSGNQETQYF | TGTGCCAGCAGCTCTTGGACTAGCGGGAACCAAGAGACCCAGTACTTC
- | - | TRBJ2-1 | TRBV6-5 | CASKGSFYNVQFF | TGTGCCAGCAAAGGTAGCTTCTACAATGTGCAGTTCTTC
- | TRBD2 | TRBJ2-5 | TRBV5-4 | CASSLSGSRETQYF | TGTGCCAGCAGCTTAAGCGGGAGTAGGGAGACCCAGTACTTC
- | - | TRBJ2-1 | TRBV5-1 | CASSKGPNNEQFF | TGCGCCAGCAGCAAGGGACCGAACAATGAGCAGTTCTTC
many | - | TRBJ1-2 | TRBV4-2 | CASKGSGVGYGYTF | TGTGCCAGCAAGGGATCGGGGGTGGGGTATGGCTACACCTTC
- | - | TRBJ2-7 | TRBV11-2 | CASSVDRYYEQYF | TGTGCCAGCAGCGTAGACAGATACTACGAGCAGTACTTC
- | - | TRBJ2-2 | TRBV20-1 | CSARDQGNTGELFF | TGCAGTGCTAGAGATCAAGGGAACACCGGGGAGCTGTTTTTT
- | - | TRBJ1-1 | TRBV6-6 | CASSYSVEAFF | TGTGCCAGCAGTTACTCGGTGGAGGCTTTCTTT
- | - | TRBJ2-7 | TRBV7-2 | CASSPSPQLREPYF | TGTGCCAGCAGCCCCTCTCCCCAACTACGGGAGCCGTACTTC
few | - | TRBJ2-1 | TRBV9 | CASSVGSPVNEQFF | TGTGCCAGCAGCGTAGGATCCCCGGTCAATGAGCAGTTCTTC
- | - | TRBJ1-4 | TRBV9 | CASSASFAEKLFF | TGTGCCAGCAGCGCTTCCTTCGCAGAAAAACTGTTTTTT
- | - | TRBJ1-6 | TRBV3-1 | CASRWATNSPLHF | TGTGCCAGCAGGTGGGCAACAAATTCACCCCTCCACTTT
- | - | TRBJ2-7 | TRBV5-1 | CASSLVLADEQYF | TGCGCCAGCAGCTTGGTGCTAGCCGACGAGCAGTACTTC
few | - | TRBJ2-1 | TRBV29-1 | CSVLSGADEQFF | TGCAGCGTTCTATCAGGGGCGGATGAGCAGTTCTTC
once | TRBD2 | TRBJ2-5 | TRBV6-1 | CASSELAGVLMETQYF | TGTGCCAGCAGTGAGTTAGCGGGAGTGTTGATGGAGACCCAGTACTTC
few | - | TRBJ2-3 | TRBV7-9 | CASSLVPGLDTQYF | TGTGCCAGCAGCTTAGTTCCGGGATTGGATACGCAGTATTTT
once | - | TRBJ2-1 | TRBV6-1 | CASSERGNTYNEQFF | TGTGCCAGCAGTGAGAGGGGAAATACCTACAATGAGCAGTTCTTC
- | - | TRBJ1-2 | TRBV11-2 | CASSLSDRPNTNYGYTF | TGTGCCAGCAGCTTATCGGACAGACCCAATACAAACTATGGCTACACCTTC
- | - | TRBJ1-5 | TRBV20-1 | CSARDHRGNQPQHF | TGCAGTGCTAGGGATCATCGGGGGAATCAGCCCCAGCATTTT
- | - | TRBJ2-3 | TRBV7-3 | CASSLSPYTDTQYF | TGTGCCAGCAGCTTGTCCCCCTACACAGATACGCAGTATTTT
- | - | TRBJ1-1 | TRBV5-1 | CASSLSDSEAFF | TGCGCCAGCAGCTTATCCGATTCCGAAGCTTTCTTT
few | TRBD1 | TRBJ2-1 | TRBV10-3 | CAISTPPGQGAEVYNEQFF | TGTGCCATCAGTACCCCCCCGGGACAGGGTGCTGAGGTCTACAATGAGCAGTTCTTC
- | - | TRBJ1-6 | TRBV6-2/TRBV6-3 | CASSYWDVGSSSPLHF | TGTGCCAGCAGTTACTGGGACGTCGGAAGCTCTTCACCCCTCCACTTT
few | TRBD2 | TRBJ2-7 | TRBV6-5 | CASSYSTSGSIYEQYF | TGTGCCAGCAGTTACTCGACCAGCGGGAGTATCTACGAGCAGTACTTC
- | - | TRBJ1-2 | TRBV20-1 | CSAARGASNYGYTF | TGCAGTGCCGCGCGGGGCGCATCGAACTATGGCTACACCTTC
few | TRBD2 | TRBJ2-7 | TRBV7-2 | CASSFTPPGLAEGEQYF | TGTGCCAGCAGCTTTACTCCTCCGGGTCTAGCGGAGGGCGAGCAGTACTTC
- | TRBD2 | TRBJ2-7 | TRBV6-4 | CASSDGAAVSVAGVTYEQYF | TGTGCCAGCAGTGACGGGGCAGCCGTTTCAGTAGCGGGAGTAACCTACGAGCAGTACTTC
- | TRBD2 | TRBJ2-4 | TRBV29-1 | CSTAGGRAREQYF | TGCAGCACCGCGGGCGGGAGGGCCAGGGAGCAGTACTTC
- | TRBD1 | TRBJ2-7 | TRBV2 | CASTLGTELYEQYF | TGTGCCAGCACCTTGGGGACAGAACTCTACGAGCAGTACTTC
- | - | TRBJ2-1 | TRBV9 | CASSVQEFYNEQFF | TGTGCCAGCAGCGTCCAGGAGTTCTACAATGAGCAGTTCTTC
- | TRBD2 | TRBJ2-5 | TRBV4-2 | CASSQGLAGNEQYF | TGTGCCAGCAGCCAAGGACTAGCGGGGAATGAGCAGTACTTC
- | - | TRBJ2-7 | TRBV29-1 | CSVDLAGLKYF | TGCAGCGTTGACCTGGCAGGGTTGAAGTACTTC
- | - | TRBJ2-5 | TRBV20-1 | CSAGQSNEQYF | TGCAGTGCGGGCCAAAGCAATGAGCAGTACTTC
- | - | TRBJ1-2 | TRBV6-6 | CASSAARTLGGYTF | TGTGCCAGCAGTGCCGCCAGGACCTTGGGGGGCTACACCTTC
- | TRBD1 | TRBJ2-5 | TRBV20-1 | CSARRTGGTVNEQYF | TGCAGTGCTAGAAGGACAGGGGGGACGGTCAATGAGCAGTACTTC
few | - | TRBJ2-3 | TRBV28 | CASHPCDTQYF | TGTGCCAGCCATCCCTGCGATACGCAGTATTTT
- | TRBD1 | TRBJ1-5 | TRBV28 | CASSSPGGQGVGQPQHF | TGTGCCAGCAGTTCCCCAGGGGGACAGGGGGTTGGGCAGCCCCAGCATTTT
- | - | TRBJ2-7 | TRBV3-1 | CASSQNSGEGDHEQYF | TGTGCCAGCAGCCAAAACTCGGGGGAAGGGGACCACGAGCAGTACTTC
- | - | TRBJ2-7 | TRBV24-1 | CEPTRSYEQYF | TGTGAACCCACGCGCTCCTACGAGCAGTACTTC
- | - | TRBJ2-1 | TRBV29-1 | CSVELMVGGDGPGGNEQFF | TGCAGCGTTGAGCTCATGGTGGGGGGAGACGGGCCAGGGGGAAATGAGCAGTTCTTC
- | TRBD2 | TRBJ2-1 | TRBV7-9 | CASSLAASGRVFF | TGTGCCAGCAGCTTAGCTGCTAGCGGGAGGGTGTTCTTC
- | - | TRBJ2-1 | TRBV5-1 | CASSLVGQQFF | TGCGCCAGCAGCTTGGTGGGACAGCAGTTCTTC
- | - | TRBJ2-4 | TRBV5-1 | CASSLEGGLAKNIQYF | TGCGCCAGCAGCTTGGAAGGAGGGTTAGCCAAAAACATTCAGTACTTC
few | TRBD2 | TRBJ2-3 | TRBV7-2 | CASSGTRGPTAYF | TGTGCCAGCAGCGGGACTAGGGGCCCGACCGCGTATTTT
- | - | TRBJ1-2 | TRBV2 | CASSAVAWGGYTF | TGTGCCAGCAGTGCGGTCGCCTGGGGCGGCTACACCTTC
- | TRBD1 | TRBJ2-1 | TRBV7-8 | CASRGDRFSYNEQLF | TGTGCCAGCAGGGGGGACAGGTTCTCCTACAATGAGCAGTTATTC
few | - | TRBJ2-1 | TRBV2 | CASSGQAYNEQFF | TGTGCCAGCAGTGGGCAGGCTTACAATGAGCAGTTCTTC